The 9 T cell receptor beta chains below all came from one sample that was sequenced in a study of blood T cell repertoires in COVID-19. The method was immunoSEQ multiplex PCR; TCRdb's version includes in-frame clones alone and lacks a portion of them. In the table there are about 70,000 clones, around 85% of which are singletons. The sequenced sample was peripheral blood. The receptors stem from a human donor in a cohort sampled during active COVID-19.

This chain uses TRBV10-1 with TRBJ1-1; D gene unclear. The CDR3 spans 13 residues. The V gene's germline CDR1 is WNHNN and CDR2 SYGVQD (reference sequence). V was trimmed by 5 bases and J by 0 bases, leaving 7 bases between them. CDR3 residues: CASSKTMNTEAFF. CDR3 DNA sequence: TGCGCCAGCAGTAAGACAATGAACACTGAAGCTTTCTTT.

The chain carries TRBV2 and TRBJ2-5; TRBD1 matches at 7 bases. V shed 5 bases and J 3 bases; nucleotides not matched to a gene: 9. The germline gives CDR1 SNHLY, CDR2 FYNNEI. The CDR3 length is 15 residues. CDR3 sequence reads: CASSPGTDPKETQYF. In DNA, the CDR3 is TGTGCCAGCAGTCCAGGGACAGATCCGAAAGAGACCCAGTACTTC.

Only one count was recorded for this clone. J is TRBJ1-1 and V is TRBV7-9, with D hard to call. The germline gives CDR1 SEHNR, CDR2 FQNEAQ (reference sequence). The CDR3 is made up of 16 amino acids. Trimming pared 1 base from V and 3 bases from J, leaving 15 bases between. CDR3 DNA: TGTGCCAGCAGCTTAGTCCCCGGAGGATTTGACACTGAAGCTTTCTTT. Amino acid sequence: CASSLVPGGFDTEAFF.

The chain has TRBV9 and TRBJ2-7, with 9 bases matching TRBD1. The CDR3 has 15 amino acids. The V segment lost 4 bases and the J segment 6 bases; nucleotides outside the gene matches: 11. The germline V gene encodes CDR1 SGDLS and CDR2 YYNGEE. The CDR3: CASSTRPGQGIEQYF. The CDR3 DNA reads TGTGCCAGCAGCACCAGACCGGGACAGGGTATCGAGCAGTACTTC.

The genes are TRBV6-1 and TRBJ1-6; D possibly corresponds to TRBD1 (5 bases). The V and J ends lost 1 base and 7 bases respectively, with 14 bases between them. The CDR3 runs 16 residues. CDR1 is MNHNS and CDR2 is SASEGT in the germline V gene. CDR3 nucleotide sequence: TGTGCCAGCAGTGAAGGGGGAACAGGAAACAATTCACCCCTCCACTTT. Protein: CASSEGGTGNNSPLHF.

CDR3 nucleotides: TGCGCCAGCAGCCCGGGACAGGGTCTAGATACGCAGTATTTT. Translated: CASSPGQGLDTQYF. The chain recombines TRBV5-1 with TRBJ2-3, with 9 bases matching TRBD1. The CDR3 totals 14 residues. Germline V gene sequence: CDR1 SGHRS, CDR2 YFSETQ. The V and J ends lost 4 bases and 5 bases, in that order; junction bases with no gene match: 5.

J is TRBJ1-1 and V is TRBV24-1, with D possibly TRBD1 on 6 matching bases. Trimming stripped 4 bases from V and 5 bases from J, with 10 bases between. The CDR3 totals 13 residues. CDR1 is KGHDR, CDR2 SFDVKD, per germline. The CDR3 region has the DNA TGTGCCACCAGTGACCCAGGGGTAACTGAAGCTTTCTTT. This sequence encodes CATSDPGVTEAFF.

This clone was seen a single time. V and J are TRBV6-1 and TRBJ1-5, with D perhaps matching TRBD1 (5 bases). The length of the CDR3 is 14 residues. CDR1 and CDR2 (germline): MNHNS, SASEGT. V was shortened by 3 bases and J by 2 bases, with 8 bases between the two germline ends. In nucleotides, the CDR3 is TGTGCCAGCAGTGAGGGCAGGGGCAATCAGCCCCAGCATTTT. Translated, it gives CASSEGRGNQPQHF.

This chain uses TRBV7-2 with TRBJ2-7, with 9 bases fitting TRBD1. The V segment lost 5 bases and the J segment 4 bases; nucleotides outside the gene matches: 6. Germline V CDR1 and CDR2: SGHTA, FQGNSA. The CDR3 runs 14 residues. CDR3 in amino acids: CASSHGQGKYEQYF. CDR3 sequence (DNA): TGTGCCAGCAGCCACGGACAGGGGAAATACGAGCAGTACTTC.